The 29 T cell receptor beta chains in this list originate from one sample, sequenced in a study of T cells in women clearing cervical HPV infection. Some clones are missing from TCRdb's copy, which holds only in-frame ones; the method was immunoSEQ multiplex PCR. The table lists around 23,000 clones, with approximately 9.8% in the top ten. Specimen: blood buffy coat. These receptors all stem from a woman between 18 and 69 years old with a cervical HPV16 infection that either progressed to CIN3+ or cleared (not recorded which).

A remark on this clone: Read sequence stops 3 residues before the CDR3 end, and the germline J gene provides the missing end. The chain combines TRBV6-2 or TRBV6-3 with TRBJ1-2; TRBD1 agrees at 7 bases. CDR1 MNHEY and CDR2 SVGEGT come from the germline V gene. The CDR3 covers 16 residues. V was clipped by 0 bases and J by 1 base; unmatched bases: 5. Incomplete CDR3 DNA: TGTGCCAGCAGTTACTCACGGACAGGCCTTAACTATGGC. It translates to CASSYSRTGLNYG. The complete CDR3 protein is CASSYSRTGLNYGYTF.

About this clone: The CDR3 extends 3 residues past the end of the read, so its final part is completed from the germline J gene. The rearrangement joins TRBV5-1 to TRBJ1-4; 9 bases match TRBD1. Germline V gene sequence: CDR1 SGHRS, CDR2 YFSETQ. The V gene end was trimmed by 4 bases and the J gene end by 8 bases; junction bases not matched to a gene: 9. This CDR3 region has 15 residues. CDR3 bases read: TGCGCCAGCAGCCCTAGGACAGGGGCTGGCGAAAAA. It codes for CASSPRTGAGEK. The entire CDR3 protein is CASSPRTGAGEKLFF. The full variable domain, with the rest looked up from reference TRBV5-1 and TRBJ1-4, is KAGVTQTPRYLIKTRGQQVTLSCSPISGHRSVSWYQQTPGQGLQFLFEYFSETQRNKGNFPGRFSGRQFSNSRSEMNVSTLELGDSALYLCASSPRTGAGEKLFFGSGTQLSVL.

Frequency places this clone as medium-sized. The CDR3 protein is CAVQGRWTEAFF. CDR3 bases read: TGTGCCGTTCAGGGGCGTTGGACTGAA. The chain couples TRBV6-2 or TRBV6-3 to TRBJ1-1, with D possibly TRBD1 on 6 matching bases. Read sequence stops 3 residues before the CDR3 end, and the germline J gene provides the missing end. In germline, CDR1 is MNHEY, CDR2 SVGEGT. V lost 11 bases and J 5 bases, leaving 15 bases between the germline ends. This CDR3 comprises 12 residues.

Regarding this clone: Sequencing ends 3 residues short of the CDR3 end; the germline J gene provides the rest. The J gene is TRBJ2-3, the V gene TRBV5-1; TRBD2 matches at 9 bases. V dropped 4 bases and J dropped 2; count of bases not matched to a gene: 5. The germline gives CDR1 SGHRS, CDR2 YFSETQ. The CDR3 contains 15 residues. The CDR3 is CASSGASGVTDTQYF. The covered CDR3 bases are TGCGCCAGCAGCGGAGCTAGCGGGGTCACAGATACG.

According to its frequency, this clone is medium-sized. The DNA ends 3 residues before the CDR3 does, and the rest of the CDR3 is filled in from the germline J gene. This sequence joins TRBV4-1 and TRBJ2-3; TRBD2 agrees at 8 bases. The CDR3 has 15 residues. Germline V gene data show CDR1 as MGHRA and CDR2 as YSYEKL. Trimming removed 4 bases from V and 2 bases from J; junction bases left unmatched: 5. The DNA read from the CDR3 is TGCGCCAGCAGCCTTATAGCGGGGATCACAGATACG. Amino acid sequence: CASSLIAGITDT. The CDR3 in its entirety is CASSLIAGITDTQYF.

Concerning this clone: The sequence runs out 3 residues before the end of the CDR3; the remainder is reconstructed from the germline J gene. The chain uses TRBV29-1 and TRBJ2-5, with 10 nucleotides matching TRBD1. This CDR3 is built from 16 residues. CDR1 is SQVTM and CDR2 is ANQGSEA in the germline V gene. J gave up 5 bases and V 5 bases, and 14 bases lay outside the gene matches. The CDR3 bases that were read are TGCAGCGTTCCGCCCCCGGGACAGGGGTTAGAGGAGACC. Amino acid sequence: CSVPPPGQGLEET. The whole CDR3 sequence reads CSVPPPGQGLEETQYF.

A note on this clone: The read finishes 3 residues shy of the CDR3 end, and the germline J gene is used to complete it. The chain is built from TRBV2 and TRBJ1-1; D gene unclear. This CDR3 contains 14 residues. Trimming pared 4 bases from V and 1 base from J, leaving 10 bases between. CDR1 is SNHLY and CDR2 is FYNNEI in the germline V gene. The sequenced part of the CDR3 DNA is TGTGCCAGCAGTGCGGAGGGCCAGAACACTGAA. Amino acids: CASSAEGQNTE. The whole CDR3 is CASSAEGQNTEAFF.

Concerning this clone: The read ends 3 residues early relative to the CDR3; the germline J gene fills the gap. The chain joins TRBV30 to TRBJ1-2, with D tentatively TRBD1 (6 bases). V was trimmed by 5 bases and J by 6 bases, leaving 19 bases between them. Germline CDR1 and CDR2: GTSNPN and SVGIG (reference sequence). This CDR3 comprises 14 residues. Partial CDR3 DNA: TGTGCCTGGTTTTCAAACAGGGCCCGAAATGGC. Protein sequence: CAWFSNRARNG. The whole CDR3 reads CAWFSNRARNGYTF.

For this clone: The read comes to an end 3 residues before the CDR3 does, leaving the germline J gene to fill in the end. The V call is TRBV5-1, the J call TRBJ2-3, with 11 bases that match TRBD2. This CDR3 is built from 15 residues. V was pared by 9 bases and J by 3 bases, with 9 bases of the junction left unmatched. CDR1 and CDR2 (germline): SGHRS, YFSETQ. This CDR3 reads CATRKGTSGTDTQYF. The CDR3 bases that were read are TGCGCCACCCGGAAGGGGACTAGCGGAACAGATACG.

Turning to this clone: The CDR3 end falls 3 residues outside the read, so it is completed with the germline J gene. The chain is built from TRBV6-1 and TRBJ1-2; D is undetermined. The germline CDR1 and CDR2 sequences are MNHNS and SASEGT. V was shortened by 3 bases and J by 6 bases, with 11 bases between the two germline ends. This CDR3 contains 13 residues. This chain's CDR3 is CASSDNPVNGYTF. The sequenced CDR3 bases are TGTGCCAGCAGTGACAACCCAGTTAATGGC.

In regard to this clone: The CDR3 is cut off 3 residues early in the read; its end comes from the germline J gene. The chain carries TRBV19 and TRBJ1-2; D is undetermined. The CDR3 extends over 15 amino acids. Germline lookup yields CDR1 LNHDA and CDR2 SQIVND (reference sequence). V was cut by 8 bases and J by 2 bases, with 18 bases left in between. CDR3 sequence reads: CASVQRVDSNYGYTF. The CDR3 bases that were read are TGTGCCAGTGTCCAACGGGTAGATTCGAACTATGGC.

Worth noting for this clone: One end of the junction varies from germline; a read error may be responsible. Sequencing ends 3 residues short of the CDR3 end; the germline J gene provides the rest. This chain connects TRBV4-2 to TRBJ1-2, with 7 bases aligning to TRBD1. Per germline, CDR1 LGHNA and CDR2 YNFKEQ. The CDR3 sequence is 14 residues long. CDR3 in amino acids: CASSLGTVNYGYTF. CDR3 bases read: TGCGCCAGCAGCCTTGGGACAGTAAACTATGGC.

As concerns this clone: The read halts 3 residues ahead of the CDR3 end, with the missing end drawn from the germline J gene. This rearrangement joins TRBV20-1 to TRBJ2-1; 15 bases align to TRBD2. The CDR3 has 16 residues. CDR1 and CDR2 from the germline V gene are DFQATT and SNEGSKA (reference sequence). The V gene end was trimmed by 6 bases and the J gene end by 9 bases; junction bases not matched to a gene: 12. CDR3 DNA, as far as it was read: TGCAGTGCGGATGGACTAGCGGGGGGGCCCCCCGGTGAG. Translating it yields CSADGLAGGPPGE. The complete CDR3 sequence is CSADGLAGGPPGEQFF.

A note on this clone: Sequencing ends 3 residues short of the CDR3 end; the germline J gene provides the rest. This sequence joins TRBV5-1 and TRBJ1-1; unclear D gene. This CDR3 is 16 amino acids long. Looked up from germline, CDR1 is SGHRS and CDR2 is YFSETQ. Trimming took off 4 bases at V and 0 bases at J, with 16 bases between the two ends. The CDR3 bases that were read are TGCGCCAGCAGCCAACCAAGAGGCGGCCTGAACACTGAA. Its translation: CASSQPRGGLNTE. The entire CDR3 sequence reads CASSQPRGGLNTEAFF. The whole variable domain, filled in from reference TRBV5-1 and TRBJ1-1, reads KAGVTQTPRYLIKTRGQQVTLSCSPISGHRSVSWYQQTPGQGLQFLFEYFSETQRNKGNFPGRFSGRQFSNSRSEMNVSTLELGDSALYLCASSQPRGGLNTEAFFGQGTRLTVV.

A note on this clone: The CDR3 end is not reached by the read, which stops 3 residues before it; the germline J gene fills it in. The chain joins TRBV5-1 to TRBJ1-4, with 7 bases that match TRBD1. The CDR3 runs 15 residues. CDR1 is SGHRS, CDR2 YFSETQ, per germline. With 3 bases clipped from V and 8 bases from J, the junction kept 10 bases outside the gene matches. CDR3 DNA (partial): TGCGCCAGCAGCTACAACAGGGGTTTATACGAAAAA. Translation gives CASSYNRGLYEK. Given in full, the CDR3 is CASSYNRGLYEKLFF.

Details on this clone: The read ends 3 residues before the CDR3 terminus; that terminus is restored from the germline J gene. The chain combines TRBV20-1 with TRBJ1-5; possibly TRBD1 for D (5 bases). The germline gives CDR1 DFQATT, CDR2 SNEGSKA (reference sequence). This CDR3 is 15 amino acids long. V shed 3 bases and J shed 4 bases, with 16 bases lying between them. This CDR3 reads CSASLGTDPNQPQHF. The sequenced part of the CDR3 DNA is TGCAGTGCTAGCCTTGGGACTGATCCGAATCAGCCC.

The CDR3 loop is CASSEAGGAGETQYF. The CDR3 bases that were read are TGTGCCAGCAGTGAAGCGGGAGGGGCCGGGGAGACC. This chain uses TRBV6-1 with TRBJ2-5; 7 bases match TRBD2. The CDR3 goes on 3 residues after the read ends, and that part is filled in from the germline J gene. Trimming removed 0 bases from V and 5 bases from J; junction bases left unmatched: 6. Germline-derived CDR1 and CDR2 are MNHNS and SASEGT. This CDR3 spans 15 amino acids.

About this clone: The sequence runs out 3 residues before the end of the CDR3; the remainder is reconstructed from the germline J gene. The chain links TRBV20-1 to TRBJ2-1; TRBD2 aligns across 7 bases. V lost 4 bases and J lost 8; bases outside the gene matches: 11. The germline V gene has CDR1 DFQATT and CDR2 SNEGSKA (reference sequence). The CDR3 is made up of 14 amino acids. The CDR3 loop reads CSAKERGSFHEQFF. CDR3 DNA (partial): TGCAGTGCTAAGGAGCGGGGAAGTTTTCATGAG.

Regarding this clone: Read data end 3 residues before the CDR3 end; the end is taken from the germline J gene. V usage is TRBV19 and J usage is TRBJ1-6; 9 bases map to TRBD1. J lost 10 bases, V lost 4 bases, and 17 bases had no gene match. CDR1 LNHDA and CDR2 SQIVND come from the germline V gene (reference sequence). The CDR3 sequence is 18 residues long. The CDR3 sequence: CASSTSSEGQGESSPLHF. The CDR3 DNA, read in part, is TGTGCCAGTAGTACGTCTTCCGAGGGACAGGGAGAGTCCTCACCC.

For this clone: The CDR3 end lies 3 residues beyond the end of the read and is filled in from the germline J gene. J is TRBJ2-5 and V is TRBV29-1; 9 bases map to TRBD1. V was pared by 4 bases and J by 5 bases, with 8 bases of the junction left unmatched. The CDR3 loop spans 14 amino acids. Germline V gene lookup returns CDR1 SQVTM and CDR2 ANQGSEA. The sequenced part of the CDR3 DNA is TGCAGCGTTGGGCCCGGGACAGGGCGGGAGACC. This encodes CSVGPGTGRET. The whole CDR3 protein reads CSVGPGTGRETQYF.

CDR3 amino acids: CSVTLQGNSPLHF. The covered CDR3 bases are TGCAGCGTTACCTTGCAGGGAAATTCACCC. This chain uses TRBV29-1 with TRBJ1-6, with D perhaps matching TRBD1 (5 bases). The CDR3 end lies 3 residues beyond the end of the read and is filled in from the germline J gene. This CDR3 has 13 residues. The V gene's germline CDR1 is SQVTM and CDR2 ANQGSEA. With 5 bases removed from V and 7 bases from J, the gap between germline ends came to 12 bases. The variable domain in full, completed from reference TRBV29-1 and TRBJ1-6, reads SAVISQKPSRDICQRGTSLTIQCQVDSQVTMMFWYRQQPGQSLTLIATANQGSEATYESGFVIDKFPISRPNLTFSTLTVSNMSPEDSSIYLCSVTLQGNSPLHFGNGTRLTVT.

Remarks on this clone: The observed sequence ends 3 residues before the CDR3 terminus, with the missing tail filled in from the germline J gene. This chain uses TRBV6-1 with TRBJ1-2; D not resolved. Germline CDR1 reads MNHNS; CDR2 reads SASEGT. The CDR3 is 16 residues long. V lost 2 bases to trimming and J lost 4 bases, with 17 bases between them. The chain's CDR3 is CASSESQDPRGYGYTF. The sequenced CDR3 bases are TGTGCCAGCAGTGAAAGCCAGGACCCACGGGGCTATGGC.

Of note for this clone: From the germline J gene comes the end of the CDR3, since the read stops 3 residues before it. V is TRBV5-5 and J is TRBJ1-1; the D gene is possibly TRBD1 (6 bases). The V end lost 0 bases, the J end lost 4 bases, and 13 bases lay between the germline ends. Looked up from germline, CDR1 is SGHKS and CDR2 is YYEKEE (reference sequence). This CDR3 is built from 15 residues. CDR3 sequence: CASSLGAGVSTEAFF. The CDR3 DNA, read in part, is TGTGCCAGCAGCTTGGGGGCAGGGGTTAGCACTGAA.

Points on this clone: From the germline J gene comes the end of the CDR3, since the read stops 3 residues before it. This chain connects TRBV11-2 to TRBJ1-2, with a weak D call TRBD1 (5 bases). V lost 5 bases and J lost 2, with 12 bases in between. The CDR3 length is 14 residues. Germline V gives CDR1 SGHAT, CDR2 FQNNGV. This CDR3 reads CASSPGQGNYGYTF. Incomplete CDR3 DNA: TGTGCCAGCAGCCCGGGCCAGGGAAACTATGGC.

Details on this clone: The CDR3 end lies 3 residues beyond the end of the read and is filled in from the germline J gene. This chain joins TRBV6-2 or TRBV6-3 and TRBJ2-7, with 13 bases fitting TRBD2. There are 17 residues in the CDR3. Per the germline V gene, CDR1 is MNHEY and CDR2 is SVGEGT. The V segment lost 6 bases and the J segment 2 bases; nucleotides outside the gene matches: 10. This CDR3 is CASSLGLAGVSTYEQYF. CDR3 bases read: TGTGCCAGCAGCCTCGGACTAGCGGGAGTCTCAACCTACGAG.

Notes on this clone: The missing CDR3 end, 3 residues past where the read stops, is filled in from the germline J gene. This chain uses TRBV5-1 with TRBJ2-3; 8 nucleotides agree with TRBD2. The V gene's germline CDR1 is SGHRS and CDR2 YFSETQ. The CDR3 consists of 14 residues. With 1 base clipped from V and 7 bases from J, the junction kept 5 bases outside the gene matches. The CDR3 region is CASSLRGGQNTQYF. CDR3 DNA, as far as it was read: TGCGCCAGCAGCTTGCGGGGGGGGCAGAATACG. Full variable domain (outside the CDR3, taken from reference TRBV5-1 and TRBJ2-3): KAGVTQTPRYLIKTRGQQVTLSCSPISGHRSVSWYQQTPGQGLQFLFEYFSETQRNKGNFPGRFSGRQFSNSRSEMNVSTLELGDSALYLCASSLRGGQNTQYFGPGTRLTVL.

CDR3 sequence reads: CASSAGRNTEAFF. The sequenced part of the CDR3 DNA is TGTGCCAGCAGCGCCGGTAGGAACACTGAA. The chain joins TRBV11-2 to TRBJ1-1, with no clear D. The CDR3 end is not reached by the read, which stops 3 residues before it; the germline J gene fills it in. Germline assignment: CDR1 SGHAT and CDR2 FQNNGV. The CDR3 length is 13 residues. Trimming took 5 bases from V and 1 from J, leaving 8 bases between them.

Remarks on this clone: The read terminates 3 residues before the CDR3 end, so the remaining end is supplied by the germline J gene. This chain uses TRBV5-4 with TRBJ2-1, with TRBD1 matching 8 bases. Looked up from germline, CDR1 is SGHNT and CDR2 is YYREEE (reference sequence). Germline trimming cut 1 base from V and 5 bases from J; bases unmatched to any gene: 5. The CDR3 totals 15 residues. This CDR3 reads CASSLWTGKDNEQFF. The covered CDR3 bases are TGTGCCAGCAGCTTGTGGACAGGGAAGGACAATGAG.

Details on this clone: The read stops 3 residues short of the end of the CDR3; the missing end is completed from the germline J gene. This chain connects TRBV18 to TRBJ2-2; D remains unclear. The CDR3 totals 16 residues. The ends were cut back, 4 bases at V and 0 bases at J, with 12 bases in the middle. CDR1 and CDR2 from the germline V gene are KGHSH and LQKENI. CDR3 sequence: CASSLQRSANTGELFF. The part of the CDR3 DNA that was read is TGTGCCAGCTCACTCCAGAGGAGCGCGAACACCGGGGAG.